The TCR beta chain under discussion was sequenced for a study of beta chain features in type 1 diabetes. Findings and limits, study-wide: Using cDNA template may skew counts toward highly expressing activated cells.

Reverse transcribing all isolated RNA meant expressed TCRB transcripts were sequenced. Clones were read by immunoSEQ multiplex PCR, and TCRdb kept only the in-frame ones, dropping some. The table shows 680,000 or so clones, with about 14% occurring only once. V was pared by 0 bases and J by 6 bases, with 13 bases between. Per the germline V gene, CDR1 is SGDLS and CDR2 is YYNGEE. The CDR3 has 14 amino acids. A sort by CD45RO/CCR7/CD25/CD127/CD95/CD27 yielded CD4+ naive, central memory, regulatory and stem cell-like memory cells. Sorting produced populations that all topped 98% purity. This clone was detected a few times. Antigen: not known.

The rearrangement joins TRBV9 to TRBJ2-7; D possibly corresponds to TRBD1 (6 bases). This receptor was obtained from a man younger than 30 in good health. Specimen: naive CD4+ T cells from blood. Here the CDR3 reads CASSVANRDGEQYF. DNA for the CDR3: TGTGCCAGCAGCGTAGCGAACAGGGACGGCGAGCAGTACTTC.